These 8 T cell receptor beta chains share one sample of origin, sequenced in a study of T-cell reconstitution after alpha-beta-depleted transplantation in children. A TCRbeta library incorporating unique molecular identifiers was prepared. Each CDR3 protein gets one entry after TCRdb re-called the PCR reads with MiXCR. The sample lists about 200,000 distinct CDR3 sequences, 6.3% occurring once. Sequenced material: PBMCs, taken before TCRalphabeta/CD19-depleted stem cell transplant. The receptor source for this set is a girl under three years old with combined immunodeficiency, due to receive a stem cell transplant.

This clonotype was observed many times. The V gene is TRBV7-3, the J gene TRBJ2-3; D remains ambiguous. The CDR3 is made up of 13 amino acids. Trimming left V 2 bases short and J 5 bases short, with 8 bases between. CDR1 is SGHTA, CDR2 FQGTGA, per germline. CDR3 residues: CASSLAVQDTQYF. The CDR3 coding sequence is TGTGCCAGCAGCTTAGCGGTACAAGATACGCAGTATTTT. The full variable domain, its missing parts supplied by reference TRBV7-3 and TRBJ2-3, is GAGVSQTPSNKVTEKGKYVELRCDPISGHTALYWYRQSLGQGPEFLIYFQGTGAADDSGLPNDRFFAVRPEGSVSTLKIQRTERGDSAVYLCASSLAVQDTQYFGPGTRLTVL.

Points on this clonotype: Germline is not matched at one junction end, which may reflect a read error. The chain couples TRBV2 to TRBJ2-3, with a possible D match to TRBD1 (5 bases). The CDR3 totals 19 residues. Germline assignment: CDR1 SNHLY and CDR2 FYNNEI. CDR3 nucleotide sequence: TGTACCAGCTGCAAAGACAGACTTATCTTTGAGACCAGCACAGATACGCAGTATTTT. It yields the protein CTSCKDRLIFETSTDTQYF.

This clonotype appeared many times. This rearrangement joins TRBV5-8 to TRBJ2-1, with 10 bases aligning to TRBD2. V lost 0 bases, J lost 0 bases, and 3 bases stayed unmatched. The CDR3 spans 17 residues. Germline V gene data show CDR1 as SGHTS and CDR2 as YDEGEE. The CDR3 nucleotides read TGTGCCAGCAGCTTGGATAGCGGGAGGAGCTCCTACAATGAGCAGTTCTTC. Translated, it gives CASSLDSGRSSYNEQFF.

In its sample, this clonotype was seen many times. The rearrangement joins TRBV28 to TRBJ2-1; 10 nucleotides agree with TRBD2. After removal of 6 bases from V and 8 bases from J, the junction contained 13 bases not matched to a gene. Per germline, CDR1 MDHEN and CDR2 SYDVKM. This CDR3 comprises 16 residues. The DNA for the CDR3 is TGTGCCAGCAGAGCTCAGACTAGCGGGTGGGACGATGAGCAGTTCTTC. Residues: CASRAQTSGWDDEQFF. Full variable domain (missing parts from reference TRBV28 and TRBJ2-1): DVKVTQSSRYLVKRTGEKVFLECVQDMDHENMFWYRQDPGLGLRLIYFSYDVKMKEKGDIPEGYSVSREKKERFSLILESASTNQTSMYLCASRAQTSGWDDEQFFGPGTRLTVL.

This clonotype was observed at least ten times. V and J are TRBV28 and TRBJ2-7; perhaps TRBD1 as D (5 bases). CDR1 and CDR2 from the germline V gene are MDHEN and SYDVKM. V was shortened by 3 bases and J by 1 base, with 13 bases between the two germline ends. The CDR3 spans 15 residues. CDR3 residues: CASSFRQSPSYEQYF. The CDR3 nucleotides are TGTGCCAGCAGTTTCCGACAGTCGCCTTCCTACGAGCAGTACTTC.

In regard to this clonotype: This may be a read error: a much more frequent sequence differs by one nucleotide. The chain combines TRBV5-1 with TRBJ2-7; D is unclear. Trimming shortened V by 0 bases and J by 2 bases, and 9 bases separated the two germline ends. Germline CDR1 reads SGHRS; CDR2 reads YFSETQ. The CDR3 is made up of 14 amino acids. CDR3 in amino acids: CASSLDKDTYEQYF. The CDR3 nucleotides are TGCGCCAGCAGCTTGGATAAGGATACCTACGAGCAGTACTTC.

This clonotype appeared many times. The chain joins TRBV6-5 to TRBJ2-3; tentative D call: TRBD2 (5 bases). CDR3 size: 15 residues. The V end lost 0 bases, the J end lost 7 bases, and 14 bases lay between the germline ends. Germline loops: CDR1 MNHEY, CDR2 SVGAGI. The CDR3 DNA reads as TGTGCCAGCAGTTACTCGATACGGTCGGGGAATACGCAGTATTTT. It is translated as CASSYSIRSGNTQYF.

This clonotype was counted many times. V gene TRBV20-1 combines with J gene TRBJ1-1; D is uncertain. Germline V CDR1 and CDR2: DFQATT, SNEGSKA (reference sequence). Trimming shortened V by 6 bases and J by 3 bases, and 17 bases separated the two germline ends. The CDR3 length is 14 residues. CDR3 sequence reads: CSAKSGVRYTEAFF. CDR3 in DNA: TGCAGTGCGAAGTCTGGGGTTCGGTACACTGAAGCTTTCTTT.